Presented here are 16 T cell receptor beta chains from one specimen sequenced in a study of blood T cells in healthy people across ages. The use of a sample-barcoded 5' primer and a J-beta primer mix characterized a second PCR of roughly 7 to 11 cycles. TCRdb reprocessed the 5' RACE reads with MiXCR, giving one entry per CDR3 protein. The profile shows roughly 700,000 distinct CDR3 sequences, approximately 31% of them singletons. The specimen was blood. The origin of the receptors is a woman aged 80 or over in good health.

This clonotype has only one observation. The gene calls are TRBV7-2 and TRBJ2-1; TRBD1 matches at 9 bases. CDR3 length: 17 residues. The germline gives CDR1 SGHTA, CDR2 FQGNSA. The V gene end was trimmed by 0 bases and the J gene end by 5 bases; junction bases not matched to a gene: 8. DNA of the CDR3: TGTGCCAGCAGCTTAGCGAAGGCAGGGACAGGGCACAATGAGCAGTTCTTC. It yields the protein CASSLAKAGTGHNEQFF.

This clonotype was counted between two and nine times. The gene calls are TRBV28 and TRBJ1-5, with D uncertain. The germline V and J ends were trimmed by 8 bases and 0 bases, with 5 bases remaining between them. Germline-derived CDR1 and CDR2 are MDHEN and SYDVKM. The CDR3 contains 12 residues. CDR3 DNA: TGTGCCAGCTGGAGTAGCAATCAGCCCCAGCATTTT. Translated, it gives CASWSSNQPQHF. Using reference TRBV28 and TRBJ1-5 for the parts outside the CDR3, the full variable domain is DVKVTQSSRYLVKRTGEKVFLECVQDMDHENMFWYRQDPGLGLRLIYFSYDVKMKEKGDIPEGYSVSREKKERFSLILESASTNQTSMYLCASWSSNQPQHFGDGTRLSIL.

The sample holds many counts of this clonotype. CDR3 DNA sequence: TGCAGTGCTCTCTCCCCCCCGGCAGGGGAAGAGACCCAGTACTTC. It is translated as CSALSPPAGEETQYF. This chain uses TRBV20-1 with TRBJ2-5; D is possibly TRBD1 (6 bases). The length of the CDR3 is 15 residues. The germline V and J ends were trimmed by 5 bases and 3 bases, with 19 bases remaining between them. Per germline, CDR1 DFQATT and CDR2 SNEGSKA (reference sequence).

Worth noting for this clonotype: It may be a read error: a sequence one base away is much more abundant. This chain uses TRBV20-1 with TRBJ2-5, with TRBD2 matching 16 bases. This CDR3 is built from 15 residues. V was clipped by 5 bases and J by 5 bases; unmatched bases: 5. CDR1 DFQATT and CDR2 SNEGSKA come from the germline V gene (reference sequence). The CDR3 here is CSAAPGLAGGETQYF. Here the CDR3 DNA reads TGCAGTGCTGCGCCGGGACTAGCGGGGGGGGAGACCCAGTACTTC.

Ten or more counts support this clonotype. This sequence joins TRBV29-1 and TRBJ1-2; possible D gene TRBD1, 5 bases. The V gene's germline CDR1 is SQVTM and CDR2 ANQGSEA. The CDR3 has 14 residues. V was cut by 4 bases and J by 4 bases, with 16 bases left in between. The DNA for the CDR3 is TGCAGCGTTGTTCCGGGACGCCCGGGCTATGGCTACACCTTC. Translated: CSVVPGRPGYGYTF. Full variable domain (remainder filled in from reference TRBV29-1 and TRBJ1-2): SAVISQKPSRDICQRGTSLTIQCQVDSQVTMMFWYRQQPGQSLTLIATANQGSEATYESGFVIDKFPISRPNLTFSTLTVSNMSPEDSSIYLCSVVPGRPGYGYTFGSGTRLTVV.

This clonotype was counted between two and nine times. This sequence joins TRBV12-3 or TRBV12-4 and TRBJ2-2; a weak D match, TRBD1 (6 bases). V lost 3 bases, J lost 6 bases, and 14 bases lay in between. The CDR3 covers 15 residues. The CDR3, as DNA: TGTGCCAGCAGTTTTTGGCAGGGGTATCCCGGGGAGCTGTTTTTT. Its protein product is CASSFWQGYPGELFF.

This clonotype is a singleton in its sample. The chain combines TRBV6-6 with TRBJ2-5; 9 bases line up with TRBD1. Trimming removed 6 bases from V and 3 bases from J; junction bases left unmatched: 2. CDR1 and CDR2 from the germline V gene are MNHNY and SVGAGI (reference sequence). This CDR3 region has 13 residues. CDR3 in amino acids: CASRRQGEETQYF. For the CDR3, the DNA is TGTGCCAGCAGACGACAGGGGGAAGAGACCCAGTACTTC.

This clonotype was seen at least ten times. The J gene is TRBJ2-7, the V gene TRBV5-1; D tentatively reads TRBD1 or TRBD2 (5 bases each). Trimming cost V 1 base and J 9 bases, with 14 bases left between them. The length of the CDR3 is 13 residues. The V gene's germline CDR1 is SGHRS and CDR2 YFSETQ. The CDR3 DNA reads as TGCGCCAGCAGCTTGCGGGACCGCAGCGTGCAGTACTTC. Encoded protein: CASSLRDRSVQYF.

This clonotype was counted at least ten times. J is TRBJ2-4 and V is TRBV10-3; D tentatively reads TRBD1 or TRBD2 (5 bases each). Germline V lookup: CDR1 ENHRY, CDR2 SYGVKD. V lost 2 bases and J lost 9, with 8 bases in between. The CDR3 covers 12 residues. The CDR3, as DNA: TGTGCCATCAGTGAGCAGGGAGCCATTCAGTACTTC. Translated: CAISEQGAIQYF.

This clonotype was observed many times. The J gene is TRBJ1-5, the V gene TRBV6-2 or TRBV6-3, with D perhaps TRBD1 (6 bases). V was trimmed by 6 bases and J by 3 bases, leaving 15 bases between them. This CDR3 is 15 amino acids long. The germline V gene encodes CDR1 MNHEY and CDR2 SVGEGT. The chain's CDR3 is CASSPWGATNQPQHF. CDR3 nucleotides: TGTGCCAGCAGCCCGTGGGGGGCTACCAATCAGCCCCAGCATTTT.

The rearrangement joins TRBV7-2 to TRBJ2-3, with TRBD1 as a possible D gene (5 bases). The CDR3 contains 11 residues. Per the germline V gene, CDR1 is SGHTA and CDR2 is FQGNSA. Deletions cut 7 bases from V and 9 bases from J, with 11 bases between. CDR3 nucleotide sequence: TGTGCCAGCAACCCCCCAGGGACGCAGTATTTT. This codes for CASNPPGTQYF.

The V gene is TRBV15, the J gene TRBJ1-1; D remains unclear. The germline V and J ends were trimmed by 0 bases and 2 bases, with 13 bases remaining between them. The CDR3 is 16 residues long. The germline gives CDR1 LNHNV, CDR2 YYDKDF (reference sequence). The CDR3 bases are TGTGCCACCAGCAGAGAAAGGGTCCGCGGTAACACTGAAGCTTTCTTT. Encoded protein: CATSRERVRGNTEAFF.

This clonotype was found many times. The CDR3 region has the DNA TGTGCCAGCAGCTTGACAGTACAGCCGTATGGCTACACCTTC. This translates into CASSLTVQPYGYTF. This sequence joins TRBV6-6 and TRBJ1-2; TRBD1 might be the D (5 bases). Per the germline V gene, CDR1 is MNHNY and CDR2 is SVGAGI (reference sequence). CDR3 length: 14 amino acids. V was trimmed by 6 bases and J by 5 bases, leaving 16 bases between them.

The rearrangement uses TRBV5-1 and TRBJ1-1; D remains unclear. The CDR3 runs to 15 residues. Per germline, CDR1 SGHRS and CDR2 YFSETQ. The ends were cut back, 3 bases at V and 0 bases at J, with 12 bases in the middle. In DNA form, the CDR3 reads TGCGCCAGCAGCTACGCCCCAGACCTGAACACTGAAGCTTTCTTT. It yields the protein CASSYAPDLNTEAFF.

On this clonotype itself: Given a much more abundant clone one base away, this may be a read error. V is TRBV7-3 and J is TRBJ1-6; D gene uncertain. Trimming shortened V by 4 bases and J by 7 bases, and 11 bases separated the two germline ends. Germline lookup yields CDR1 SGHTA and CDR2 FQGTGA. This CDR3 spans 14 amino acids. CDR3 loop: CASSSNPRNSPLHF. The CDR3 nucleotides are TGTGCCAGCAGCTCGAACCCCAGGAATTCACCCCTCCACTTT.

This clonotype showed up just once. It may be a read error: a sequence one base away is much more abundant. The chain links TRBV5-4 to TRBJ2-5, with 11 bases matching TRBD2. V trimming: 4 bases; J trimming: 5 bases; junction bases outside the gene matches: 4. The CDR3 totals 14 residues. Germline CDR1 reads SGHNT; CDR2 reads YYREEE (reference sequence). In DNA, the CDR3 is TGTGCCAGCAGCCCCCGGACTAGCGGGGAGACCCAGTACTTC. Its translation: CASSPRTSGETQYF. Combining the CDR3 with reference TRBV5-4 and TRBJ2-5 gives the whole variable domain ETGVTQSPTHLIKTRGQQVTLRCSSQSGHNTVSWYQQALGQGPQFIFQYYREEENGRGNFPPRFSGLQFPNYSSELNVNALELDDSALYLCASSPRTSGETQYFGPGTRLLVL.